The 8 T cell receptor beta chains below were found in one sample sequenced in a study of cytomegalovirus exposure and HLA in healthy donors. Only in-frame clones appear in the TCRdb table, and some are missing; sequencing was by immunoSEQ multiplex PCR. Of tens of thousands of clones listed, around 94% are singletons. The source material was PBMCs. The receptors here all came from a man aged 18 to 29 in good health and CMV-seronegative.

This CDR3 reads CASSVSGNEQYF. CDR3 DNA: TGTGCCAGCAGTGTCTCAGGTAACGAGCAGTACTTC. The V gene is TRBV6-5, the J gene TRBJ2-7; D gene unclear. The V gene lost 5 bases and the J gene lost 5 bases, with 10 bases spanning the gap. Germline V CDR1 and CDR2: MNHEY, SVGAGI. The CDR3 totals 12 residues.

The chain is built from TRBV10-3 and TRBJ2-2; 7 bases fit TRBD2. V lost 6 bases and J lost 4; bases outside the gene matches: 14. The CDR3 sequence is 17 residues long. Germline V gene data show CDR1 as ENHRY and CDR2 as SYGVKD. This chain's CDR3 is CAIRGSVAGASTGELFF. The CDR3 DNA is TGTGCCATCAGGGGGTCTGTGGCGGGAGCGAGCACCGGGGAGCTGTTTTTT.

The gene calls are TRBV19 and TRBJ2-1, with TRBD2 as a possible D gene (5 bases). This CDR3 is 11 amino acids long. Between the trimmed V and J ends, which lost 6 bases and 10 bases, there was a span of 10 bases. Germline-derived CDR1 and CDR2 are LNHDA and SQIVND (reference sequence). The CDR3 coding sequence is TGTGCCAGTAGCCCGGGGTGGGAGCAGTTCTTC. Protein sequence: CASSPGWEQFF.

This chain joins TRBV6-1 and TRBJ1-4; unclear D gene. V gave up 4 bases and J gave up 0 bases, with 12 bases separating them. Germline V lookup: CDR1 MNHNS, CDR2 SASEGT. This CDR3 comprises 16 residues. The CDR3 is CASSGRRTSTNEKLFF. The CDR3, as DNA: TGTGCCAGCAGTGGCCGACGGACTTCAACTAATGAAAAACTGTTTTTT.

The V and J genes are TRBV9 and TRBJ2-2, with 8 bases fitting TRBD1. V was pared by 3 bases and J by 1 base, with 5 bases of the junction left unmatched. The germline gives CDR1 SGDLS, CDR2 YYNGEE. The CDR3 is 16 amino acids. CDR3 sequence (DNA): TGTGCCAGCAGCGCGGCGGGGACAGGGAACACCGGGGAGCTGTTTTTT. Residues: CASSAAGTGNTGELFF.

This chain uses TRBV5-1 with TRBJ1-2, with D unclear. The CDR3 has 15 residues. Trimming removed 3 bases at V and 3 bases at J, with 15 bases between. Germline CDR1 SGHRS, CDR2 YFSETQ. CDR3 nucleotide sequence: TGCGCCAGCAGCTCCTTGAGGAACTCGGACTATGGCTACACCTTC. Its translation: CASSSLRNSDYGYTF.

This clone was picked up one time. The chain is built from TRBV5-6 and TRBJ2-1; D is unresolved. This CDR3 is built from 12 residues. The germline CDR1 and CDR2 sequences are SGHDT and YYEEEE. V dropped 0 bases and J dropped 4 bases, with 2 bases sitting between them. The DNA for the CDR3 is TGTGCCAGCAGCTTGGCATACAATGAGCAGTTCTTC. This gives the protein CASSLAYNEQFF.

This chain uses TRBV29-1 with TRBJ2-7, with a weak D call TRBD1 (5 bases). This CDR3 contains 11 residues. V lost 5 bases, J lost 3 bases, and 8 bases lay in between. In germline, CDR1 is SQVTM, CDR2 ANQGSEA. CDR3 DNA sequence: TGCAGCGTTTACAGGTACTACGAGCAGTACTTC. Translation: CSVYRYYEQYF.